This note documents a single T cell receptor (beta chain) sequence. Its antigen target is currently unknown. Base qualities are not at hand, and no much larger clone is one base apart. The data are from a study of immune evolution from preneoplasia to lung adenocarcinoma (dated by TCRdb to the early 2020s). Describing the broader study: No AAH lesions showed HLA loss of heterozygosity, compared with around 7% of AIS, around 16% of MIA and approximately 34% of ADC lesions. The study profiled immune contexture across lung adenocarcinoma precursors and invasive adenocarcinoma using immune gene expression, TCR sequencing and multiplex immunofluorescence. Resected precursor lesions (AAH, AIS, MIA) and invasive adenocarcinomas were compared with paired morphologically normal lung tissue. Sample size was determined by specimen availability and not by a prior power calculation. The immune data were integrated with whole exome sequencing and methylation data from the same cohort of nodules. A total of roughly 51 patients with pulmonary nodules who underwent surgical resection were included in the overall cohort. The TCR sequencing data were obtained from some 50 patients. The study reported that fewer than 120 samples were used for TCR sequencing. POLYSOLVER was used to infer class I HLA alleles from exome data, and LOHHLA was used to detect allele-specific HLA loss.

Results and caveats for the whole study, not just this receptor: T cell clonality was highest in KRAS-mutant nodules compared with EGFR-mutant or double wild-type lesions. Normal lung had the highest top T cell clone frequencies, and these frequencies appeared to fall progressively from AAH through AIS, MIA and invasive adenocarcinoma. Clonality was highest in normal lung, while later-stage lesions appeared to have lower clonality but higher T cell density and diversity. The findings reflected association rather than direct causation, and larger cohorts with long-term follow-up and longitudinal biopsies were considered necessary. Because all patients came from Japan and China, whether the findings apply to Western populations was uncertain.

Between the mid-2010s and the late 2010s, the patients underwent resection in either Japan or China. The histologic diagnosis of each case was independently confirmed on H&E slides by two lung cancer pathologists. To enrich premalignant or tumor cells for nucleic acid extraction, macro-dissection was performed after pathologic assessment. DNA was isolated from FFPE tissue using the AllPrep DNA/RNA FFPE Kit. Cut back by 5 bases and 2 bases, the V and J ends lie 5 bases apart. The CDR1 and CDR2 encoded by the germline V gene are SGHRS and YFSETQ. Taken from cysteine to phenylalanine, the CDR3 has 13 residues. Only the CDR3 DNA stays, 39 bases, in frame from base 1. TCR beta CDR3 regions were sequenced from DNA using the immunoSEQ hsTCRbeta Kit. Per the original workflow: The ImmunoSEQ Analyzer was used to analyse the TCR sequencing data. T cell clonality was defined as 1 minus Pielou's evenness, as computed on productive rearrangements. To measure T cell diversity, the inverse Simpson index was applied to productive templates. T cell density was expressed as TCR beta template counts normalized to usable DNA, with usable DNA estimated by amplifying and sequencing housekeeping genes. TCR metrics were compared across histologic stages using two-sided Kruskal-Wallis tests. TCRdb took over this immuneACCESS table, retaining in-frame rearrangements with V and J assigned. Such tables are incomplete; in checked studies, under half of the missing clones stem from an unresolved V gene, and the remainder is unexplained. V, J and clone size derive from that table, while D and trimming were established from the DNA sequence. The sample table lists some 6,100 clones, approximately 83% of them with a count of one. The ten largest clones take up less than 3% of the sample.

The receptor was isolated from an older donor with lung adenocarcinoma. Sequenced: FFPE lung adenocarcinoma in situ tissue. The cell subset or site label corresponds to: preinvasive adenocarcinoma in situ (AIS). The chain employs TRBV5-1 and TRBJ2-6; the D assignment is uncertain and may be TRBD1 or TRBD2, with 5 bases supporting each. The DNA sequence is given as TGCGCCAGCAGGGGGGCTGGGGCCAACGTCCTGACTTTC. The resulting protein is CASRGAGANVLTF. With the rest looked up from the reference TRBV5-1 and TRBJ2-6 genes rather than sequenced, the full variable domain is KAGVTQTPRYLIKTRGQQVTLSCSPISGHRSVSWYQQTPGQGLQFLFEYFSETQRNKGNFPGRFSGRQFSNSRSEMNVSTLELGDSALYLCASRGAGANVLTFGAGSRLTVL.